The entry below describes one TCR beta chain. This entry is derived from a study of blood T cells in healthy people across ages. PCR was performed a second time for roughly 7 to 12 cycles using a sample-barcoded 5' primer and a J-beta primer mix. Each cDNA was tagged by a template-switch adaptor containing 12 random nucleotides. MiXCR, run by TCRdb on the 5' RACE reads, gives a single entry per CDR3 protein. The table lists around 790,000 distinct CDR3 sequences, roughly 44% of them singletons. Unmatched junction bases numbered 6, after V lost 3 bases and J lost 8 bases. CDR3 length: 14 residues. Looked up from germline, CDR1 is SEHNR and CDR2 is FQNEAQ (reference sequence).

Material for sequencing was blood. The source is a man aged 55 to 70 in good health. The chain joins TRBV7-9 to TRBJ1-4; 7 bases are a match to TRBD1. In nucleotides, the CDR3 is TGTGCCAGCAGCTTTGGGACAGAGCCCGAAAAACTGTTTTTT. Amino acid sequence: CASSFGTEPEKLFF. The entire variable domain, with the rest obtained from reference TRBV7-9 and TRBJ1-4, is as follows: DTGVSQNPRHKITKRGQNVTFRCDPISEHNRLYWYRQTLGQGPEFLTYFQNEAQLEKSRLLSDRFSAERPKGSFSTLEIQRTEQGDSAMYLCASSFGTEPEKLFFGSGTQLSVL.